The table lists the clone carrying this T cell receptor beta chain with a few counts. The sample belongs to a study of human T cells and chemical hapten exposure. Study background: Patch tests applied 0.01% DPC to the upper back, read at 6 days. Variation in per-sample TCR yields came mainly from small pooled library volume differences.

TCRdb reanalysed the RACE reads using MiXCR and keeps one entry per CDR3 protein. The sample has about 120,000 distinct CDR3 sequences, roughly 15% seen once. CDR1 is MNHEY, CDR2 SVGEGT, per germline. Deletions cut 5 bases from V and 0 bases from J, with 14 bases between. The CDR3 covers 15 residues. This sample's time point: patch test 1, 2 weeks after DPC sensitization. Stated treatment: therapeutic diphenylcyclopropenone sensitization with weekly scalp DPC. Sequences were derived from whole blood, sampled in connection with sensitization to the hapten diphenylcyclopropenone (DPC). The sequence came from a young man with alopecia areata. Some clones in this sample may be carry-over from other donors' samples. The chain combines TRBV6-2 or TRBV6-3 with TRBJ2-7; D is possibly TRBD1 or TRBD2 (5 bases each). The DNA of the CDR3 is TGTGCCAGCAGTCAACTCGGGACGCCCTCCTACGAGCAGTACTTC. Its translation is CASSQLGTPSYEQYF.